This T cell receptor beta chain appears in the sequencing data of a study of blood T cell repertoires in COVID-19 (dated by TCRdb to the early 2020s). The study in broad terms: Samples from collaborators originated in the United States, Italy and Spain and spanned both the acute and convalescent phases of COVID-19. The material from the prospective study consisted of cDNA or gDNA derived from T cells, B-cell-depleted T cells, or PBMCs. The repertoires were made available in a free public database intended to serve as a resource for research on the immune response to SARS-CoV-2. HLA class I and class II types, where available, came from metadata supplied by the sample provider rather than from assay-based typing. Samples came from the ongoing ImmuneRACE study (first 160 participants) plus 1,254 subjects from 6 global collaborators. Sample metadata almost always included a de-identified subject ID, COVID-19 status, age in years and sex. Deeply sampled blood TCRbeta repertoires from subjects exposed to, actively infected with, or recovered from COVID-19 were included in the dataset. The full study reports these points: How much clinical and demographic metadata was included differed by source and by participant, and the metadata was provided uncurated.

Collaborating institutions collected whole blood in K2EDTA tubes following their own protocols. Collaborator samples were shipped for TCRbeta analysis as frozen whole blood, isolated PBMCs, or DNA extracted from either sample type. In the case of this clone: Its target antigen remains unknown. No much larger clone exists at a distance of one base, and base qualities are not known.

The immunoSEQ Assay, a bias-controlled multiplex PCR, was used to amplify TCRbeta CDR3 regions from genomic DNA. The authors' analysis ran thus. Within the assay, amplification of reference gene primers was used to estimate how many nucleated cells each sample contained. Sequence reads were collapsed and filtered to measure the absolute abundance of every unique TCRbeta CDR3 rearrangement. Productive Simpson clonality was computed per sample as the square root of Simpson's diversity index over productive rearrangements. Imported from immuneACCESS, the table was reduced by TCRdb to in-frame sequences with V and J called. These copies leave out some clones; in studies compared against another copy, an unresolved V gene accounts for under half, and the cause of the remainder is not known. V and J calls and clone size are as listed in that table; D and trimming were resolved from the DNA. The sample records fewer than 250,000 clones, around 85% of which are singletons. 0.55% to 0.75% of the sample is held by the ten biggest clonotypes.

The clonotype comes from a man aged 40-50 years with acute or convalescent COVID-19. The sample was peripheral blood.

The nucleotides read TGTGCCAGCAGCACAGGGGAGGTGAGCTCCTACGAGCAGTACTTC. Translation gives CASSTGEVSSYEQYF. The chain employs TRBV7-2 and TRBJ2-7, with TRBD1 tentatively as D gene (7 bases match). CDR1 and CDR2 are drawn from the germline V gene: SGHTA, FQGNSA. V lost 5 bases and J lost 0 bases; the stretch between them is 14 bases long. The CDR3 runs 15 amino acids, cysteine and phenylalanine included. Solely the CDR3 DNA is kept, with 45 bases framed from the first base.